Each of the 32 T cell receptor beta chains below was sequenced from the same sample in a study of shared clonotypes between healthy human individuals. The protocol was immunoSEQ multiplex PCR, while the TCRdb copy is restricted to in-frame clones and leaves out a portion. The data hold roughly 1,100,000 clones, with approximately 72% observed a single time. The sequencing input was memory CD4+ T cells sorted from blood. The subset is: CD45RA-negative fraction. Receptor source: a man aged 18 to 29 in good health.

This clone appeared a few times. Other DNA sequences in the sample encode the same CDR3. The rearrangement uses TRBV10-1 and TRBJ2-7; possible D gene TRBD2, 6 bases. This CDR3 has 13 residues. Trimming took 3 bases from V and 0 from J, leaving 6 bases between them. CDR1 and CDR2 from the germline V gene are WNHNN and SYGVQD (reference sequence). This chain's CDR3 is CASSDGSSYEQYF. CDR3 nucleotide sequence: TGCGCCAGCAGTGACGGGAGCTCCTACGAGCAGTACTTC.

The V and J genes are TRBV27 and TRBJ2-1; 11 nucleotides match TRBD1. The CDR3 covers 16 residues. CDR1 and CDR2 (germline): MNHEY, SMNVEV (reference sequence). The V and J ends lost 2 bases and 6 bases, in that order; junction bases with no gene match: 6. The CDR3 DNA follows: TGTGCCAGCAGTTTAGCCGGGACAGGGGGATTCAATGAGCAGTTCTTC. Its translation is CASSLAGTGGFNEQFF.

For the CDR3, the DNA is TGTGCCTGGGGAGGGGGCGCGGGCACCGGGGAGCTGTTTTTT. It encodes CAWGGGAGTGELFF. J is TRBJ2-2 and V is TRBV30; tentatively, D is TRBD1 (7 bases). The CDR3 consists of 14 residues. From germline, CDR1 is GTSNPN and CDR2 SVGIG (reference sequence). Trimming took off 5 bases at V and 4 bases at J, with 14 bases between the two ends.

This clone was seen only a few times. This chain connects TRBV11-2 to TRBJ1-3; possibly TRBD1 for D (5 bases). Germline V gene data show CDR1 as SGHAT and CDR2 as FQNNGV. The V end lost 6 bases, the J end lost 0 bases, and 12 bases lay between the germline ends. CDR3 length: 15 amino acids. In nucleotides, the CDR3 is TGTGCCAGCAGGTGGGGGGGACCCTCTGGAAACACCATATATTTT. Its protein product is CASRWGGPSGNTIYF. Drawing the rest from reference TRBV11-2 and TRBJ1-3, the complete variable domain is EAGVAQSPRYKIIEKRQSVAFWCNPISGHATLYWYQQILGQGPKLLIQFQNNGVVDDSQLPKDRFSAERLKGVDSTLKIQPAKLEDSAVYLCASRWGGPSGNTIYFGEGSWLTVV.

This clone was counted a few times. The chain couples TRBV7-2 to TRBJ2-3, with D hard to call. This CDR3 region has 15 residues. The germline CDR1 and CDR2 sequences are SGHTA and FQGNSA. V was clipped by 1 base and J by 1 base, with 9 bases between them. CDR3 amino acids: CASSLEARGTDTQYF. CDR3 nucleotide sequence: TGTGCCAGCAGCTTAGAGGCTAGGGGCACAGATACGCAGTATTTT.

The J gene is TRBJ2-5, the V gene TRBV7-9, with 8 bases fitting TRBD2. The CDR3 has 16 residues. Trimming at V came to 6 bases and at J to 4 bases, leaving 13 bases not matched to a gene. Germline V gives CDR1 SEHNR, CDR2 FQNEAQ (reference sequence). CDR3 loop: CASSQPRTGGLETQYF. The CDR3 DNA sequence: TGTGCCAGCAGTCAACCTAGGACGGGGGGGCTAGAGACCCAGTACTTC. Drawing the rest from reference TRBV7-9 and TRBJ2-5, the complete variable domain is DTGVSQNPRHKITKRGQNVTFRCDPISEHNRLYWYRQTLGQGPEFLTYFQNEAQLEKSRLLSDRFSAERPKGSFSTLEIQRTEQGDSAMYLCASSQPRTGGLETQYFGPGTRLLVL.

V usage is TRBV7-9 and J usage is TRBJ2-6, with 7 bases matching TRBD1. V was clipped by 3 bases and J by 0 bases; unmatched bases: 5. Germline V gene sequence: CDR1 SEHNR, CDR2 FQNEAQ (reference sequence). This CDR3 region has 17 residues. CDR3 nucleotide sequence: TGTGCCAGCAGCTTCGGGACAGCCAGCTCTGGGGCCAACGTCCTGACTTTC. Translation: CASSFGTASSGANVLTF.

V is TRBV2 and J is TRBJ2-6, with D maybe TRBD2 (6 bases). V gave up 11 bases and J gave up 4 bases, with 21 bases separating them. CDR1 is SNHLY and CDR2 is FYNNEI in the germline V gene. The CDR3 length is 16 residues. CDR3 coding DNA: TGTGCCGCCTCGGGGGAACTAGCTAACGGGGCCAACGTCCTGACTTTC. Translated, it gives CAASGELANGANVLTF.

The sample holds one count of this clone. V gene TRBV10-3 combines with J gene TRBJ2-7; a possible D gene is TRBD2 (6 bases). Germline V gene sequence: CDR1 ENHRY, CDR2 SYGVKD. Between the trimmed V and J ends, which lost 8 bases and 7 bases, there was a span of 24 bases. The CDR3 has 15 residues. The CDR3 sequence: CAISTGGNGIGEQYF. CDR3 coding DNA: TGTGCCATCTCAACCGGAGGGAATGGGATAGGTGAGCAGTACTTC.

This rearrangement joins TRBV30 to TRBJ1-4; maybe TRBD1 (6 bases). CDR3 length equals 15 residues. The germline V gene encodes CDR1 GTSNPN and CDR2 SVGIG (reference sequence). Deletions cut 3 bases from V and 8 bases from J, with 19 bases between. The CDR3, as DNA: TGTGCCTGGAGCAAAGAAAGGGGGTCGAGCGAAAAACTGTTTTTT. Translating gives CAWSKERGSSEKLFF.

The V call is TRBV9, the J call TRBJ2-3, with 13 bases identical to TRBD2. Looked up from germline, CDR1 is SGDLS and CDR2 is YYNGEE. With V trimmed by 4 bases and J by 7 bases, 9 bases remained unmatched. The CDR3 sequence is 16 residues long. CDR3 in DNA: TGTGCCAGCAGCCTCAAACTAGCGGGGGGGCTCCATACGCAGTATTTT. Protein: CASSLKLAGGLHTQYF.

Remarks on this clone: A junction boundary mismatches the germline segment, possibly from a read error. The chain carries TRBV11-2 and TRBJ1-5; D is uncertain. This CDR3 comprises 14 residues. The V gene's germline CDR1 is SGHAT and CDR2 FQNNGV. This CDR3 is CASSLDGKHQPQHF. In DNA, the CDR3 is TGTGCCAGCAGCCTAGACGGGAAGCATCAGCCCCAGCATTTT. The complete variable domain, with remaining parts taken from reference TRBV11-2 and TRBJ1-5, reads EAGVAQSPRYKIIEKRQSVAFWCNPISGHATLYWYQQILGQGPKLLIQFQNNGVVDDSQLPKDRFSAERLKGVDSTLKIQPAKLEDSAVYLCASSLDGKHQPQHFGDGTRLSIL.

This chain connects TRBV6-1 to TRBJ2-7; D unresolved. Trimming removed 6 bases at V and 5 bases at J, with 8 bases between. CDR3 length equals 11 residues. From germline, CDR1 is MNHNS and CDR2 SASEGT. CDR3 DNA sequence: TGTGCCAGCAGCCTAAAAAACGAGCAGTACTTC. This sequence encodes CASSLKNEQYF.

A note on this clone: In the same sample, other DNA sequences code for this CDR3. V and J are TRBV11-2 and TRBJ2-2; D is ambiguous. In germline, CDR1 is SGHAT, CDR2 FQNNGV. Trimming stripped 1 base from V and 5 bases from J, with 8 bases between. The CDR3 has 14 residues. CDR3 residues: CASSLVVLTGELFF. In DNA form, the CDR3 reads TGTGCCAGCAGCTTAGTTGTTTTAACCGGGGAGCTGTTTTTT.

This chain connects TRBV30 to TRBJ2-7, with D possibly being TRBD1 or TRBD2 (5 bases each). The germline V and J ends were trimmed by 2 bases and 2 bases, with 13 bases remaining between them. The V gene's germline CDR1 is GTSNPN and CDR2 SVGIG (reference sequence). This CDR3 has 14 amino acids. The CDR3 loop reads CAWSPGAPAYEQYF. The CDR3 region has the DNA TGTGCCTGGAGTCCCGGGGCCCCGGCCTACGAGCAGTACTTC.

This clone has at least ten counts. The rearrangement joins TRBV6-5 to TRBJ2-7, with 10 bases identical to TRBD1. Trimming at V came to 7 bases and at J to 6 bases, leaving 9 bases not matched to a gene. The CDR3 covers 14 residues. CDR1 is MNHEY and CDR2 is SVGAGI in the germline V gene. The CDR3 reads CASTTGGQGSEQYF. CDR3 coding DNA: TGTGCCAGCACCACGGGGGGACAGGGGTCCGAGCAGTACTTC.

The V gene is TRBV2, the J gene TRBJ1-2, with D maybe TRBD1 (6 bases). V was cut by 4 bases and J by 4 bases, with 19 bases left in between. CDR3 size: 16 residues. CDR1 SNHLY and CDR2 FYNNEI come from the germline V gene. For the CDR3, the DNA is TGTGCCAGCAGTGGCGGCAGGGGCCCTTCTTCCTATGGCTACACCTTC. It codes for CASSGGRGPSSYGYTF.

The J gene is TRBJ2-1, the V gene TRBV11-2; 10 nucleotides match TRBD2. Germline V lookup: CDR1 SGHAT, CDR2 FQNNGV. With 2 bases clipped from V and 7 bases from J, the junction kept 8 bases outside the gene matches. The CDR3 spans 16 residues. DNA for the CDR3: TGTGCCAGCAGCTTAACCACAGCGGGGGGGAAGAATGAGCAGTTCTTC. Translation gives CASSLTTAGGKNEQFF.

This chain joins TRBV6-4 and TRBJ2-3, with TRBD2 as a possible D gene (11 bases). Germline V CDR1 and CDR2: MRHNA, SNTAGT. V was shortened by 10 bases and J by 3 bases, with 26 bases between the two germline ends. The CDR3 has 17 amino acids. CDR3 sequence: CANPGDRGLADTDTQYF. CDR3 bases: TGTGCCAATCCCGGGGACAGGGGACTAGCGGATACAGATACGCAGTATTTT.

This clone was counted only a few times. V usage is TRBV18 and J usage is TRBJ1-2, with 8 bases that match TRBD1. This CDR3 has 13 amino acids. J was trimmed by 5 bases and V by 4 bases; bases with no gene match: 3. CDR1 and CDR2 (germline): KGHSH, LQKENI. The CDR3 region is CASSRGQAYGYTF. The CDR3 nucleotides are TGTGCCAGCTCACGGGGACAGGCTTATGGCTACACCTTC.

This clone has more than one count but fewer than ten. V and J are TRBV15 and TRBJ2-1; D is unresolved. The germline V gene has CDR1 LNHNV and CDR2 YYDKDF (reference sequence). V was trimmed by 0 bases and J by 6 bases, leaving 9 bases between them. This CDR3 region has 14 residues. CDR3 loop: CATSRDLTVNEQFF. DNA of the CDR3: TGTGCCACCAGCAGAGACCTCACAGTCAATGAGCAGTTCTTC.

A few counts support this clone. The CDR3 spells CASSEKAGGLETQYF. The CDR3 nucleotides read TGTGCCAGCAGCGAAAAGGCGGGGGGACTGGAGACCCAGTACTTC. The rearrangement joins TRBV7-3 to TRBJ2-5; 8 positions match TRBD2. CDR3 length equals 15 residues. CDR1 and CDR2 from the germline V gene are SGHTA and FQGTGA. V shed 5 bases and J 5 bases; nucleotides not matched to a gene: 10.

The chain is built from TRBV6-4 and TRBJ2-2, with 8 nucleotides matching TRBD1. V shed 6 bases, J shed 6 bases, and the junction held 6 bases outside the gene matches. The germline CDR1 and CDR2 sequences are MRHNA and SNTAGT. There are 14 residues in the CDR3. The CDR3 DNA reads TGTGCCAGCAGGCAGGACAGGGCGGCCGGGGAGCTGTTTTTT. It translates to CASRQDRAAGELFF.

This clone was picked up a small number of times. J is TRBJ1-6 and V is TRBV6-5; 8 bases map to TRBD1. Germline assignment: CDR1 MNHEY and CDR2 SVGAGI. The CDR3 runs 14 residues. V trimming: 5 bases; J trimming: 10 bases; junction bases outside the gene matches: 7. For the CDR3, the DNA is TGTGCCAGCAGTCTGGACAGGGTGGGCTCACCCCTCCACTTT. Its translation: CASSLDRVGSPLHF.

This clone was counted between two and nine times. The CDR3 protein is CASSAKGDQPQHF. CDR3 sequence (DNA): TGTGCCAGCAGTGCGAAAGGGGACCAGCCCCAGCATTTT. V gene TRBV6-4 combines with J gene TRBJ1-5; TRBD1 is a possible D gene (5 bases). Deletions cut 4 bases from V and 7 bases from J, with 11 bases between. CDR1 is MRHNA and CDR2 is SNTAGT in the germline V gene. This CDR3 has 13 residues.

CDR3 in DNA: TGTGCCACCAGCAGAGGCCCCTCCGGGACAGGTTACAATGAGCAGTTCTTC. Its protein product is CATSRGPSGTGYNEQFF. The chain links TRBV15 to TRBJ2-1, with 8 bases aligning to TRBD1. The CDR3 covers 17 residues. J gave up 4 bases and V 1 base, and 9 bases lay outside the gene matches. Germline CDR1 reads LNHNV; CDR2 reads YYDKDF (reference sequence).

About this clone itself: Within the sample, other DNA sequences also encode this same CDR3. The chain carries TRBV5-1 and TRBJ2-1; D unresolved. Germline assignment: CDR1 SGHRS and CDR2 YFSETQ. This CDR3 has 12 residues. Trimming cost V 0 bases and J 7 bases, with 5 bases left between them. CDR3 loop: CASSLALNEQFF. The CDR3 DNA follows: TGCGCCAGCAGCTTGGCACTTAATGAGCAGTTCTTC.

The CDR3 coding sequence is TGTGCCTCGGGGACGGGGGCCGTGAACACTGAAGCTTTCTTT. Translating it yields CASGTGAVNTEAFF. The V call is TRBV10-3, the J call TRBJ1-1; possibly TRBD1 for D (6 bases). The CDR3 is made up of 14 amino acids. In germline, CDR1 is ENHRY, CDR2 SYGVKD. V was pared by 11 bases and J by 0 bases, with 16 bases between.

Concerning this clone: This sample also contains other DNA sequences that code for the same CDR3. The J gene is TRBJ2-7, the V gene TRBV2; D is uncertain. Trimming stripped 2 bases from V and 1 base from J, with 3 bases between. Germline CDR1 and CDR2: SNHLY and FYNNEI. The CDR3 consists of 12 residues. This CDR3 reads CASSEQSYEQYF. In DNA, the CDR3 is TGTGCCAGCAGTGAACAGTCCTACGAGCAGTACTTC.

This chain connects TRBV6-4 to TRBJ2-3; the D gene could be TRBD1 or TRBD2 (5 bases each). The CDR3 extends over 17 amino acids. The ends were cut back, 5 bases at V and 0 bases at J, with 18 bases in the middle. Germline loops: CDR1 MRHNA, CDR2 SNTAGT. As DNA, the CDR3 is TGTGCCAGCAGTTGCCGGGACGGCTCTTGGAGCACAGATACGCAGTATTTT. Translated, it gives CASSCRDGSWSTDTQYF.

The V gene is TRBV7-2, the J gene TRBJ1-2; 7 bases fit TRBD1. V shed 3 bases, J shed 4 bases, and the junction held 8 bases outside the gene matches. This CDR3 has 15 amino acids. Per the germline V gene, CDR1 is SGHTA and CDR2 is FQGNSA. The CDR3 region has the DNA TGTGCCAGCAGCTTTACCAACTCAGGGGGCTATGGCTACACCTTC. It is translated as CASSFTNSGGYGYTF.

This clone was detected ten times or more. The chain couples TRBV2 to TRBJ2-1, with a possible D match to TRBD2 (5 bases). This CDR3 is built from 13 residues. V lost 1 base and J lost 10, with 11 bases in between. The germline V gene has CDR1 SNHLY and CDR2 FYNNEI. The CDR3, as DNA: TGTGCCAGCAGTGAAGAACTGAGGGTAGAGCAGTTCTTC. This encodes CASSEELRVEQFF.